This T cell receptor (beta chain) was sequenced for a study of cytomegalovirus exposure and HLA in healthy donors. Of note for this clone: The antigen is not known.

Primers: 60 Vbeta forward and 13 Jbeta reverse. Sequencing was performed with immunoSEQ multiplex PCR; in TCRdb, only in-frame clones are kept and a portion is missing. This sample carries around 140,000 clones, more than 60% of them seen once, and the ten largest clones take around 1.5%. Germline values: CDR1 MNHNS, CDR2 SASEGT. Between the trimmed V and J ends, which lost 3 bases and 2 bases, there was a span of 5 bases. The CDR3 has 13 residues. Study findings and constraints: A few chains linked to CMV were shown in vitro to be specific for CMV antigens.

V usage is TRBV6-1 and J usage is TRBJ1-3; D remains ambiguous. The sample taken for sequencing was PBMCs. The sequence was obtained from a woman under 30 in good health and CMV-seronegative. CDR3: CASSESAGNTIYF. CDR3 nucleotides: TGTGCCAGCAGTGAGTCTGCTGGAAACACCATATATTTT.